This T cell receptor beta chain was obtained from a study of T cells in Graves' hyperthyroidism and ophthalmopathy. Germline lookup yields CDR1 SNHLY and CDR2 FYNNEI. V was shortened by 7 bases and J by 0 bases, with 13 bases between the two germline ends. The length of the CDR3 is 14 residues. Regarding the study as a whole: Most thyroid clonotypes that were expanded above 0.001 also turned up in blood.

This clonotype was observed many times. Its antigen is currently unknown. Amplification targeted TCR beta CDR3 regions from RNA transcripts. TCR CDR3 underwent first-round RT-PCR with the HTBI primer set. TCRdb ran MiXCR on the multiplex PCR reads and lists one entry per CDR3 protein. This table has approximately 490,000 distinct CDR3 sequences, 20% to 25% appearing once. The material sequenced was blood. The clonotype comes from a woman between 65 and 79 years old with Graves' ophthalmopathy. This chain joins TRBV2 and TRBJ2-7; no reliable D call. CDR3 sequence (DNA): TGTGCCAGCAAAATCGAGTCGACCTCCTACGAGCAGTACTTC. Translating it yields CASKIESTSYEQYF. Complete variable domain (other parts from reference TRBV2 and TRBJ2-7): EPEVTQTPSHQVTQMGQEVILRCVPISNHLYFYWYRQILGQKVEFLVSFYNNEISEKSEIFDDQFSVERPDGSNFTLKIRSTKLEDSAMYFCASKIESTSYEQYFGPGTRLTVT.